This is a list of T cell receptor beta chains from one sample in a study of blood T cells in healthy people across ages. TCRdb itself ran the 5' RACE reads through MiXCR, one entry per CDR3 protein. Among about 1.6 million distinct CDR3 sequences, about 32% were seen once, and the ten largest hold approximately 11%. The sample was blood. These receptors were taken from a woman in her twenties or thirties in good health. The CDR3 runs from the conserved cysteine through the conserved F or W. A D gene is named only where the DNA matches it firmly. The size entry is marked missing in some rows and otherwise reads once, few, many or a size class.

V gene	clone size	J gene	D gene	CDR3 DNA	CDR3 protein
TRBV29-1	many	TRBJ2-6	TRBD1	TGCAGCGTTATTACCCCGGGACAGGGTTCCTCTGGGGCCAACGTCCTGACTTTC	CSVITPGQGSSGANVLTF
TRBV6-7	NA	TRBJ2-4	NA	TGTGCCATCCCAACGGGGTACGGCAAAAACATTCAGTACTTC	CAIPTGYGKNIQYF
TRBV20-1	many	TRBJ2-3	NA	TGCAGTGCTAGAGATCGACAGACGACAGATACGCAGTATTTT	CSARDRQTTDTQYF
TRBV7-8	once	TRBJ2-5	TRBD2	TGTGCCAGCAGCTTAAGTGGGACTAGCGGGTTCTACGGGCAGTACTTC	CASSLSGTSGFYGQYF
TRBV6-6	NA	TRBJ2-4	NA	TGTGCCAGCAGGTACCTGTCGGACAAGGACATTCAGTACTTC	CASRYLSDKDIQYF
TRBV20-1	NA	TRBJ2-7	NA	TGCAGTGCTCGACAGTCCACCCACTCCTACGAGCAGTACTTC	CSARQSTHSYEQYF
TRBV20-1	few	TRBJ2-7	NA	TGCAGTGCGCCCGCAGCGCTTTCCTACGAGCAGTACTTC	CSAPAALSYEQYF
TRBV20-1	few	TRBJ1-2	NA	TGCAGTGCTAGAGTGCCAAGGGTATATGGCTACACCTTC	CSARVPRVYGYTF
TRBV20-1	NA	TRBJ1-1	TRBD1	TGCAGTGCTCTAGGACAGGGGGCCAGAGCTTTCTTT	CSALGQGARAFF
TRBV7-3	NA	TRBJ2-5	NA	TGTGCCAGCAGCTTAACGAGGAGGGGTCAGCAGGGCCAAGAGACCCAGTACTTC	CASSLTRRGQQGQETQYF
TRBV10-3	NA	TRBJ2-1	TRBD1	TGTGCCATCAGCTCCCCCCCGGGACAGAGCTACAATGGGCAGTTCTTC	CAISSPPGQSYNGQFF
TRBV12-3/TRBV12-4	few	TRBJ2-1	TRBD2	TGTGCCGGCAGTTTAATTTCCCCCTCTAGCGGGAGACATAGTGAGCAGTTCTTC	CAGSLISPSSGRHSEQFF